This TCR beta chain was sequenced during a study of blood T cell repertoires in COVID-19. The overall study: Acute and convalescent COVID-19 specimens originated in the United States, Italy and Spain. Sample material is recorded as cDNA or gDNA derived from T cells, B-cell-depleted T cells, or PBMCs.

This clone was seen only once. Per the original methods: It was from reference gene primer amplification that nucleated cell counts were estimated. The data were produced by immunoSEQ multiplex PCR, yet TCRdb's version contains in-frame clones alone and is incomplete. V, J and clone size derive from that table, while D and trimming were established from the DNA sequence. The sample lists under 85,000 clones; 65% to 85% were seen once. The CDR3 contains 15 residues. Input material: peripheral blood. V is TRBV12-2 and J is TRBJ1-3. TRBV12-2 is a known pseudogene. This clonotype originated in a man between 50 and 59 years old with acute or convalescent COVID-19. Here the CDR3 reads CASRSESGRGNTIYF. In nucleotides, the CDR3 is TGTGCAAGTCGCAGTGAAAGCGGGCGTGGAAACACCATATATTTT.